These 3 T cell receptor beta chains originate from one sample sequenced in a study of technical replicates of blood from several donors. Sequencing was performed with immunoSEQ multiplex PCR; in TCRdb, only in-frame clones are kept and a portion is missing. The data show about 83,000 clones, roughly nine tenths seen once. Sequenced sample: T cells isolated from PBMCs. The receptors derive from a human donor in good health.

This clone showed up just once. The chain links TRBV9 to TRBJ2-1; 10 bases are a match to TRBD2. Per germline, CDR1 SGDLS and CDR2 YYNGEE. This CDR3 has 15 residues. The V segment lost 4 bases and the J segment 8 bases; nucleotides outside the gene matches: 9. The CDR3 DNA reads TGTGCCAGCAGCTCCGGGACTAGCGCTTTCCATGAGCAGTTCTTC. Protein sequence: CASSSGTSAFHEQFF.

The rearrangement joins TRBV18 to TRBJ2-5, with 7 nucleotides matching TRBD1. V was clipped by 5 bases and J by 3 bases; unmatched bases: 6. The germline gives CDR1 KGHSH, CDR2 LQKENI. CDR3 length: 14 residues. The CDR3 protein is CASSSRDREETQYF. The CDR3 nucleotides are TGTGCCAGCTCATCCCGGGACAGAGAAGAGACCCAGTACTTC.

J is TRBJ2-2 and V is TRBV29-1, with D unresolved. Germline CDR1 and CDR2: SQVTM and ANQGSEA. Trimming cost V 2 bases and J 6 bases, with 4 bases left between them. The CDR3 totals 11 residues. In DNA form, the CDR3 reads TGCAGCGTTGAAAAGCCCGGGGAGCTGTTTTTT. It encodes CSVEKPGELFF.